A selection of T cell receptor beta chains follows, all from one sample in a study of cytomegalovirus exposure and HLA in healthy donors. Profiled with immunoSEQ multiplex PCR; TCRdb holds only in-frame clones, not every one. This sample's table reports 150,000 or so clones. The specimen was PBMCs. These receptors originate from a woman aged 50 to 60 in good health and CMV-seronegative. Each CDR3 is given with its conserved first and last residue. A D gene is named only where the DNA matches it firmly.

TRBV5-1	TRBJ2-7	12	TRBD2	TGCGCCAGCAGCTATAGCGGGATCGAGCAGTACTTC	CASSYSGIEQYF
TRBV5-1	TRBJ1-4	17	-	TGCGCCAGCAGCTTGGCCTCGGGCGGGGAACTTGGTGAAAAACTGTTTTTT	CASSLASGGELGEKLFF
TRBV7-3	TRBJ2-5	14	TRBD1	TGTGCCAGCAGCTATGACAGGGGAAGAGAGACCCAGTACTTC	CASSYDRGRETQYF
TRBV4-2	TRBJ2-7	16	TRBD2	TGTGCCAGCAGCCCACTAGCGGGAGGTTATACCTACGAGCAGTACTTC	CASSPLAGGYTYEQYF
TRBV6-6	TRBJ2-1	13	-	TGTGCCAGCAGTTCGACTGGAAACAATGAGCAGTTCTTC	CASSSTGNNEQFF
TRBV30	TRBJ2-2	15	TRBD2	TGTGCCTGGAGGGCTAGCGGGAGGGCCACCGGGGAGCTGTTTTTT	CAWRASGRATGELFF
TRBV7-9	TRBJ2-7	14	-	TGTGCCAGCAGCTTCGGAGGATATGGCTACGAGCAGTACTTC	CASSFGGYGYEQYF
TRBV6-5	TRBJ2-7	12	-	TGTGCCAGCAGTGGGACTTCCTACGAGCAGTACTTC	CASSGTSYEQYF
TRBV27	TRBJ1-5	17	TRBD1	TGTGCCAGCAGCCCTATAGGAGACAGGGGTAGCAATCAGCCCCAGCATTTT	CASSPIGDRGSNQPQHF
TRBV28	TRBJ2-7	16	-	TGTGCCAGCAGTTTATCTTCCCCGGACAGAGGATACGAGCAGTACTTC	CASSLSSPDRGYEQYF
TRBV6-5	TRBJ2-7	14	-	TGTGCCAGCAGGTCCGGTCAACTGAGCTACGAGCAGTACTTC	CASRSGQLSYEQYF
TRBV5-1	TRBJ2-7	14	-	TGCGCCAGCAGCTTAATACCGACAAACTACGAGCAGTACTTC	CASSLIPTNYEQYF
TRBV6-1	TRBJ2-2	15	-	TGTGCCAGCAGCGAAGGCGGGACCAACACCGGGGAGCTGTTTTTT	CASSEGGTNTGELFF
TRBV9	TRBJ1-1	12	-	TGTGCCAGCAGCGCAACAGGACAAATAACTTTCTTT	CASSATGQITFF
TRBV9	TRBJ2-7	14	-	TGTGCCAGCAGCGTAGGTGTCGGTCCCTACGAGCAGTACTTC	CASSVGVGPYEQYF
TRBV29-1	TRBJ2-1	12	TRBD1	TGCAGCGTTGAACCCACAGGGGGGGAGCAGTTCTTC	CSVEPTGGEQFF